Each of the 29 T cell receptor beta chains below was sequenced from the same sample in a study of identical twins. TCRdb called the 5' RACE reads again in MiXCR, with one record for every CDR3 protein. The sample consists of 430,000 or so distinct CDR3 sequences, roughly 24% of them appearing once. Another study also made use of these data, one on T cells expressing NK-cell markers.

Input material: CD4+ T cells sorted from blood. The source is a woman under 30 in good health.

This clonotype was seen a handful of times. The chain joins TRBV4-3 to TRBJ2-1; 8 bases line up with TRBD2. Germline trimming cut 4 bases from V and 5 bases from J; bases unmatched to any gene: 7. Germline-derived CDR1 and CDR2 are LGHNA and YSLEER. This CDR3 spans 15 amino acids. The CDR3 DNA follows: TGCGCCAGCAGCCGGGTGACTAGCGCGGACAATGAGCAGTTCTTC. This codes for CASSRVTSADNEQFF.

V and J are TRBV30 and TRBJ1-1; D is unclear. The germline CDR1 and CDR2 sequences are GTSNPN and SVGIG (reference sequence). There are 15 residues in the CDR3. V lost 0 bases and J lost 1, with 12 bases in between. CDR3 DNA: TGTGCCTGGAGTGTACTTAACGTTGCGAACACTGAAGCTTTCTTT. As protein: CAWSVLNVANTEAFF.

The chain recombines TRBV6-5 with TRBJ2-2; 10 nucleotides line up with TRBD1. Germline CDR1 reads MNHEY; CDR2 reads SVGAGI. CDR3 length equals 16 residues. Unmatched junction bases numbered 2, after V lost 0 bases and J lost 4 bases. The CDR3 DNA reads as TGTGCCAGCAGTTACTCGGGACAGGGGCCCACCGGGGAGCTGTTTTTT. Amino acids: CASSYSGQGPTGELFF.

This clonotype was seen a few times. V and J are TRBV5-1 and TRBJ2-7; D unclear. Trimming took 1 base from V and 2 from J, leaving 13 bases between them. The CDR3 runs 15 residues. Germline V gene sequence: CDR1 SGHRS, CDR2 YFSETQ. Here the CDR3 DNA reads TGCGCCAGCAGCTTGAGTACGGTCCGTCCCTACGAGCAGTACTTC. It specifies CASSLSTVRPYEQYF. Using reference TRBV5-1 and TRBJ2-7 for the parts outside the CDR3, the full variable domain is KAGVTQTPRYLIKTRGQQVTLSCSPISGHRSVSWYQQTPGQGLQFLFEYFSETQRNKGNFPGRFSGRQFSNSRSEMNVSTLELGDSALYLCASSLSTVRPYEQYFGPGTRLTVT.

J is TRBJ2-5 and V is TRBV9, with 8 bases that match TRBD2. The CDR3 runs 15 residues. Trimming cost V 4 bases and J 5 bases; bases outside gene matches: 10. Looked up from germline, CDR1 is SGDLS and CDR2 is YYNGEE. CDR3 DNA sequence: TGTGCCAGCAGCTCCCTCGGGGGGGCCAGGGAGACCCAGTACTTC. Its protein is CASSSLGGARETQYF.

The J gene is TRBJ2-1, the V gene TRBV30; 8 positions agree with TRBD2. The CDR3 covers 16 residues. V was clipped by 3 bases and J by 2 bases; unmatched bases: 9. Germline-derived CDR1 and CDR2 are GTSNPN and SVGIG (reference sequence). The CDR3 spells CAWRGSAGETYNEQFF. In DNA, the CDR3 is TGTGCCTGGAGGGGATCAGCGGGAGAGACCTACAATGAGCAGTTCTTC.

This clonotype has more than one count but fewer than ten. The chain combines TRBV7-2 with TRBJ1-1, with a possible D match to TRBD1 (6 bases). This CDR3 has 13 amino acids. Germline CDR1 is SGHTA and CDR2 is FQGNSA. V dropped 8 bases and J dropped 3 bases, with 13 bases sitting between them. As DNA, the CDR3 is TGTGCCAGCTCCCAGGGGTGGGACACTGAAGCTTTCTTT. Encoded protein: CASSQGWDTEAFF.

A few counts support this clonotype. The J gene is TRBJ2-5, the V gene TRBV29-1; 8 bases line up with TRBD2. V lost 6 bases, J lost 3 bases, and 3 bases stayed unmatched. The CDR3 contains 12 residues. Germline loops: CDR1 SQVTM, CDR2 ANQGSEA. CDR3 in DNA: TGCAGCGTCCGAGCGGGAGAAGAGACCCAGTACTTC. It is translated as CSVRAGEETQYF.

This rearrangement joins TRBV12-5 to TRBJ2-5, with D perhaps TRBD1 (6 bases). The CDR3 runs 13 residues. V lost 4 bases to trimming and J lost 4 bases, with 10 bases between them. Germline CDR1 LGHNT, CDR2 FRNRAP. The DNA for the CDR3 is TGTGCTAGTGGTTCACAGGGAGCAGAGACCCAGTACTTC. Its translation is CASGSQGAETQYF.

A few counts support this clonotype. The chain is built from TRBV5-1 and TRBJ2-7, with 9 bases identical to TRBD1. From germline, CDR1 is SGHRS and CDR2 YFSETQ. Losses at the gene ends were 8 bases for V and 0 bases for J; bases not matched to a gene: 6. The CDR3 consists of 14 residues. CDR3 nucleotides: TGCGCCAGTACCCGGGACAGGGCCTCCTACGAGCAGTACTTC. Its protein product is CASTRDRASYEQYF.

This clonotype was observed a handful of times. This chain links TRBV21-1 with TRBJ2-7; TRBD1, the D gene given by the table, was not confirmed from the DNA. TRBV21-1 is an annotated pseudogene. The CDR3 runs to 15 residues. In nucleotides, the CDR3 is TGTGCCAGCAGCAAAGAGGGCAGGGGGGTCTACGAGCAGTACTTC. Encoded protein: CASSKEGRGVYEQYF.

The chain has TRBV20-1 and TRBJ2-1; D gene unclear. This CDR3 spans 11 amino acids. In germline, CDR1 is DFQATT, CDR2 SNEGSKA (reference sequence). The V and J ends lost 0 bases and 7 bases respectively, with 4 bases between them. CDR3 protein: CSARDRNEQFF. In DNA form, the CDR3 reads TGCAGTGCTAGAGATAGAAATGAGCAGTTCTTC.

This clonotype has more than one count but fewer than ten. This sequence joins TRBV11-2 and TRBJ2-2; D gene ambiguous. Germline lookup yields CDR1 SGHAT and CDR2 FQNNGV. The CDR3 runs to 14 residues. Trimming pared 3 bases from V and 6 bases from J, leaving 11 bases between. The CDR3 DNA sequence: TGTGCCAGCAGCTTGCCCCTTAGCTCCGGGGAGCTGTTTTTT. Its protein is CASSLPLSSGELFF.

This clonotype was detected once. The chain is built from TRBV3-1 and TRBJ2-4; TRBD1 matches 7 bases. J lost 10 bases, V lost 1 base, and 13 bases had no gene match. The CDR3 is 16 residues long. Germline V CDR1 and CDR2: LGHDT, YNNKEL (reference sequence). The CDR3 sequence: CASSQGLGRDRGIQYF. CDR3 nucleotide sequence: TGTGCCAGCAGCCAAGGATTGGGAAGGGACAGAGGAATTCAGTACTTC.

The chain recombines TRBV7-6 with TRBJ2-7, with 14 bases that match TRBD2. Germline V lookup: CDR1 SGHVS, CDR2 FNYEAQ. Germline trimming cut 5 bases from V and 1 base from J; bases unmatched to any gene: 13. The CDR3 covers 19 residues. CDR3 coding DNA: TGTGCCAGCAGCCGGATACCGACTAGCGGGAGGGCCGTGTCCTACGAGCAGTACTTC. Its protein is CASSRIPTSGRAVSYEQYF.

As DNA, the CDR3 is TGTGCCATCAGTGTCAGTACTGGGGCCAACGTCCTGACTTTC. This gives the protein CAISVSTGANVLTF. The genes are TRBV10-3 and TRBJ2-6; D unclear. V was cut by 4 bases and J by 2 bases, with 6 bases left in between. CDR1 and CDR2 (germline): ENHRY, SYGVKD. There are 14 residues in the CDR3.

The chain carries TRBV6-1 and TRBJ2-7; D perhaps matches TRBD1 (5 bases). V dropped 6 bases and J dropped 2 bases, with 11 bases sitting between them. The CDR3 length is 13 residues. The germline CDR1 and CDR2 sequences are MNHNS and SASEGT. This chain's CDR3 is CASSHDSTYEQYF. The CDR3 nucleotides are TGTGCCAGCAGCCACGACAGTACCTACGAGCAGTACTTC.

This clonotype was counted only a few times. The chain employs TRBV6-1 and TRBJ2-4; possibly TRBD2 for D (6 bases). Trimming took 8 bases from V and 0 from J, leaving 14 bases between them. The CDR3 runs to 15 residues. Per the germline V gene, CDR1 is MNHNS and CDR2 is SASEGT. CDR3 sequence reads: CASLAGTLAKNIQYF. DNA for the CDR3: TGTGCCAGCTTAGCAGGGACTCTAGCCAAAAACATTCAGTACTTC.

A few counts support this clonotype. This chain joins TRBV5-5 and TRBJ2-7, with 7 positions matching TRBD2. V lost 5 bases and J lost 7; bases outside the gene matches: 12. CDR3 length: 14 amino acids. Germline CDR1 and CDR2: SGHKS and YYEKEE (reference sequence). For the CDR3, the DNA is TGTGCCAGCAGAATAGCGTGGCGCGGGGGAGAGCAGTACTTC. The encoded protein is CASRIAWRGGEQYF.

The rearrangement joins TRBV20-1 to TRBJ2-5, with 7 bases fitting TRBD1. CDR3 length equals 13 residues. V trimming: 3 bases; J trimming: 5 bases; junction bases outside the gene matches: 6. In germline, CDR1 is DFQATT, CDR2 SNEGSKA (reference sequence). The CDR3 region has the DNA TGCAGTGCTAGTGACAGGGTAGGGGAGACCCAGTACTTC. Translated: CSASDRVGETQYF.

V usage is TRBV5-6 and J usage is TRBJ2-5, with D possibly being TRBD1 (6 bases). This CDR3 spans 14 amino acids. Germline V gives CDR1 SGHDT, CDR2 YYEEEE. The V gene lost 4 bases and the J gene lost 1 base, with 11 bases spanning the gap. The CDR3 protein is CASSVRTVQETQYF. Written as DNA, the CDR3 is TGTGCCAGCAGCGTCCGGACAGTCCAAGAGACCCAGTACTTC.

V and J are TRBV7-9 and TRBJ2-7; unclear D gene. The germline V and J ends were trimmed by 5 bases and 0 bases, with 11 bases remaining between them. CDR3 size: 14 residues. Germline CDR1 and CDR2: SEHNR and FQNEAQ (reference sequence). CDR3 region: CASSLSRSSYEQYF. In DNA, the CDR3 is TGTGCCAGCAGCCTTTCGAGAAGCTCCTACGAGCAGTACTTC.

The rearrangement uses TRBV12-3 or TRBV12-4 and TRBJ2-1; TRBD1 matches at 10 bases. Germline trimming cut 3 bases from V and 4 bases from J; bases unmatched to any gene: 9. The CDR3 is made up of 17 amino acids. In DNA form, the CDR3 reads TGTGCCAGCAGTTTCGACAGGGGGCGGCCAGAATACAATGAGCAGTTCTTC. This gives the protein CASSFDRGRPEYNEQFF.

This clonotype was seen a few times. This chain joins TRBV12-3 or TRBV12-4 and TRBJ2-7, with 13 bases matching TRBD2. V was clipped by 6 bases and J by 6 bases; unmatched bases: 5. CDR3 length: 14 residues. The CDR3 DNA sequence: TGTGCCAGCAGACTAGCGGGAGGGGGTGGCGAGCAGTACTTC. Residues: CASRLAGGGGEQYF.

The sample holds a few counts of this clonotype. The V call is TRBV20-1, the J call TRBJ1-2, with D possibly TRBD1 on 6 matching bases. Germline values: CDR1 DFQATT, CDR2 SNEGSKA (reference sequence). The CDR3 runs to 12 residues. V was pared by 4 bases and J by 5 bases, with 11 bases between. The DNA of the CDR3 is TGCAGTGCTAAAGCCGGGACATATGGCTACACCTTC. As protein: CSAKAGTYGYTF.

This clonotype appeared a few times. V and J are TRBV7-9 and TRBJ2-1, with TRBD2 matching over 8 bases. Germline V CDR1 and CDR2: SEHNR, FQNEAQ (reference sequence). The V gene end was trimmed by 4 bases and the J gene end by 4 bases; junction bases not matched to a gene: 9. The length of the CDR3 is 16 residues. The CDR3 DNA follows: TGTGCCAGCAGCTCTCTAACTAGCGGAATTTACAATGAGCAGTTCTTC. The encoded protein is CASSSLTSGIYNEQFF.

The chain has TRBV9 and TRBJ2-2; D is unresolved. CDR1 SGDLS and CDR2 YYNGEE come from the germline V gene. V was pared by 0 bases and J by 2 bases, with 5 bases between. This CDR3 is built from 14 residues. In nucleotides, the CDR3 is TGTGCCAGCAGCGTAGATAGTAACACCGGGGAGCTGTTTTTT. Amino acid sequence: CASSVDSNTGELFF.

This clonotype was found many times. The CDR3 DNA sequence: TGTGCCAGCAGCCAAAGACTTTCTCTGGGGGCGAACACCGGGGAGCTGTTTTTT. Translating it yields CASSQRLSLGANTGELFF. The V call is TRBV4-2, the J call TRBJ2-2; the D gene could be TRBD1 or TRBD2 (5 bases each). The ends were cut back, 2 bases at V and 0 bases at J, with 16 bases in the middle. Germline values: CDR1 LGHNA, CDR2 YNFKEQ. CDR3 length: 18 amino acids.

The sample holds a few counts of this clonotype. In DNA, the CDR3 is TGTGCCACCAGCTCTCGACAGAAAGGCTATGGCTACACCTTC. It yields the protein CATSSRQKGYGYTF. The chain is built from TRBV15 and TRBJ1-2; tentative D call: TRBD1 (5 bases). Trimming took 5 bases from V and 4 from J, leaving 14 bases between them. Per germline, CDR1 LNHNV and CDR2 YYDKDF (reference sequence). CDR3 length equals 14 residues.